These 21 T cell receptor beta chains share one sample of origin, sequenced in a study of T cells in Graves' hyperthyroidism and ophthalmopathy. There were TCR beta CDR3 regions amplified from RNA transcripts. The primer set for the first-round RT-PCR of the TCR CDR3 was HTBI. TCRdb re-called the multiplex PCR reads with MiXCR, one entry per CDR3 protein. The table records roughly 700,000 distinct CDR3 sequences, 14% of them present only once. The sequencing input was blood. The receptors stem from a woman younger than 30 with Graves' hyperthyroidism.

This clonotype was seen at least ten times. The genes are TRBV7-9 and TRBJ1-4; 8 nucleotides match TRBD1. From germline, CDR1 is SEHNR and CDR2 FQNEAQ (reference sequence). This CDR3 is built from 14 residues. The V segment lost 1 base and the J segment 11 bases; nucleotides outside the gene matches: 6. The CDR3 DNA reads TGTGCCAGCAGCTTAGGGACAGGGTCCTGGAAACTGTTTTTT. Its translation is CASSLGTGSWKLFF.

This clonotype came up once. Here the CDR3 DNA reads TGCAGTGCTTCCACAGGGGGCTCCTACAATGAGCAGTTCTTC. Its protein is CSASTGGSYNEQFF. The chain recombines TRBV20-1 with TRBJ2-1, with 8 positions matching TRBD1. CDR1 and CDR2 from the germline V gene are DFQATT and SNEGSKA (reference sequence). The CDR3 totals 14 residues. V gave up 5 bases and J gave up 0 bases; unmatched junction bases: 3.

This clonotype was counted ten times or more. The genes are TRBV2 and TRBJ1-6, with D unclear. Germline CDR1 is SNHLY and CDR2 is FYNNEI. Trimming removed 4 bases from V and 0 bases from J, with 13 bases in between. The CDR3 spans 17 residues. The CDR3 region is CASSARTSSSYNSPLHF. The CDR3 DNA is TGTGCCAGCAGTGCTCGGACGAGCAGCTCCTATAATTCACCCCTCCACTTT.

The chain couples TRBV11-2 to TRBJ2-3, with 13 nucleotides matching TRBD2. Germline V gene lookup returns CDR1 SGHAT and CDR2 FQNNGV. V was pared by 0 bases and J by 9 bases, with 6 bases of the junction left unmatched. The CDR3 is 16 amino acids. CDR3 residues: CASSLERLAGGKTQYF. DNA of the CDR3: TGTGCCAGCAGCTTAGAACGACTAGCGGGAGGAAAAACGCAGTATTTT.

The V and J genes are TRBV30 and TRBJ2-3; 8 nucleotides agree with TRBD1. Looked up from germline, CDR1 is GTSNPN and CDR2 is SVGIG (reference sequence). The CDR3 has 14 residues. Trimming removed 4 bases from V and 1 base from J; junction bases left unmatched: 4. This chain's CDR3 is CAWTLTGGTDTQYF. The CDR3 DNA reads as TGTGCCTGGACCCTGACAGGGGGCACAGATACGCAGTATTTT.

The genes are TRBV10-1 and TRBJ1-1; no firm D call. This CDR3 region has 15 residues. Germline V gives CDR1 WNHNN, CDR2 SYGVQD (reference sequence). V was trimmed by 0 bases and J by 2 bases, leaving 10 bases between them. The CDR3 protein is CASSESSVPNTEAFF. The DNA of the CDR3 is TGCGCCAGCAGTGAGTCTTCGGTTCCCAACACTGAAGCTTTCTTT.

The chain couples TRBV9 to TRBJ1-4; 8 bases fit TRBD1. The CDR3 spans 15 residues. V gave up 3 bases and J gave up 5 bases; unmatched junction bases: 6. CDR1 is SGDLS, CDR2 YYNGEE, per germline. The CDR3 region has the DNA TGTGCCAGCAGCGCGACAGGGGCGGTAAATGAAAAACTGTTTTTT. Translated, it gives CASSATGAVNEKLFF.

This clonotype has at least ten counts. The J gene is TRBJ2-7, the V gene TRBV28; 8 nucleotides agree with TRBD1. This CDR3 comprises 15 residues. Germline CDR1 reads MDHEN; CDR2 reads SYDVKM. V shed 5 bases, J shed 6 bases, and the junction held 12 bases outside the gene matches. CDR3 residues: CASSDSADRECEQYF. The CDR3 DNA reads as TGTGCCAGCAGTGACTCGGCGGACAGGGAATGCGAGCAGTACTTC.

The chain is built from TRBV20-1 and TRBJ2-5, with TRBD2 matching 9 bases. Germline CDR1 and CDR2: DFQATT and SNEGSKA (reference sequence). The CDR3 consists of 16 residues. V gave up 0 bases and J gave up 9 bases; unmatched junction bases: 14. CDR3 in DNA: TGCAGTGCTAGAGATCCCGGGACTAGCAAGGATAGGGCCCAGTACTTC. Residues: CSARDPGTSKDRAQYF.

This chain links TRBV7-9 with TRBJ2-7; 10 bases are shared with TRBD2. Germline CDR1 reads SEHNR; CDR2 reads FQNEAQ (reference sequence). This CDR3 has 16 amino acids. V was clipped by 0 bases and J by 3 bases; unmatched bases: 5. Written as DNA, the CDR3 is TGTGCCAGCAGCTTAGCCCCAGGACTAGCGGACTACGAGCAGTACTTC. Amino acid sequence: CASSLAPGLADYEQYF. Complete variable domain (other parts from reference TRBV7-9 and TRBJ2-7): DTGVSQNPRHKITKRGQNVTFRCDPISEHNRLYWYRQTLGQGPEFLTYFQNEAQLEKSRLLSDRFSAERPKGSFSTLEIQRTEQGDSAMYLCASSLAPGLADYEQYFGPGTRLTVT.

The V and J genes are TRBV6-2 or TRBV6-3 and TRBJ2-7; D remains unclear. With 6 bases removed from V and 0 bases from J, the gap between germline ends came to 12 bases. The germline gives CDR1 MNHEY, CDR2 SVGEGT. The CDR3 loop spans 14 amino acids. This CDR3 is CASSARPSSYEQYF. As DNA, the CDR3 is TGTGCCAGCAGCGCCAGACCGAGCTCCTACGAGCAGTACTTC.

There are many counts of this clonotype. This sequence joins TRBV5-1 and TRBJ2-5, with TRBD2 matching 7 bases. Trimming cost V 0 bases and J 5 bases; bases outside gene matches: 7. This CDR3 is built from 15 residues. Germline CDR1 SGHRS, CDR2 YFSETQ. CDR3 bases: TGCGCCAGCAGCTTGGTGGGGGAGGGCCGCGAGACCCAGTACTTC. Protein sequence: CASSLVGEGRETQYF.

This clonotype was recorded many times. The chain has TRBV11-2 and TRBJ1-1; D call uncertain. This CDR3 region has 16 residues. Germline assignment: CDR1 SGHAT and CDR2 FQNNGV. The germline V and J ends were trimmed by 0 bases and 0 bases, with 11 bases remaining between them. The CDR3 sequence is CASSLEGLAMNTEAFF. CDR3 DNA: TGTGCCAGCAGCTTAGAAGGGCTAGCAATGAACACTGAAGCTTTCTTT.

This clonotype has a handful of counts. The chain links TRBV19 to TRBJ1-5; possible D gene TRBD1, 5 bases. Trimming removed 8 bases at V and 3 bases at J, with 11 bases between. The CDR3 runs 13 residues. Germline loops: CDR1 LNHDA, CDR2 SQIVND (reference sequence). The CDR3 sequence is CASGGSSNQPQHF. DNA for the CDR3: TGTGCCAGTGGGGGGTCTTCCAATCAGCCCCAGCATTTT.

The chain joins TRBV5-1 to TRBJ2-7; D might be TRBD1 or TRBD2, each matching 6 bases. CDR1 and CDR2 (germline): SGHRS, YFSETQ. The CDR3 runs 14 residues. V was pared by 0 bases and J by 3 bases, with 10 bases between. CDR3 loop: CASSLGGAYYEQYF. The CDR3 nucleotides read TGCGCCAGCAGCTTGGGGGGGGCTTACTACGAGCAGTACTTC.

There are a few counts of this clonotype. The V and J genes are TRBV7-6 and TRBJ2-1; 12 positions agree with TRBD2. The V segment lost 3 bases and the J segment 4 bases; nucleotides outside the gene matches: 7. CDR3 length: 17 amino acids. Germline CDR1 reads SGHVS; CDR2 reads FNYEAQ. CDR3 protein: CASSLRAGTSGYNEQFF. The CDR3 bases are TGTGCCAGCAGCTTGAGGGCCGGGACTAGCGGGTACAATGAGCAGTTCTTC.

This chain uses TRBV5-1 with TRBJ2-1, with D unresolved. V was cut by 4 bases and J by 6 bases, with 17 bases left in between. Germline V lookup: CDR1 SGHRS, CDR2 YFSETQ. The CDR3 is 15 amino acids. The CDR3 protein is CASSTTTGPANEQFF. CDR3 bases: TGCGCCAGCAGCACCACTACCGGACCCGCCAATGAGCAGTTCTTC.

This clonotype was observed at least ten times. The V call is TRBV6-1, the J call TRBJ2-1, with D perhaps being TRBD1 or TRBD2 (5 bases each). Germline V CDR1 and CDR2: MNHNS, SASEGT. The CDR3 spans 19 residues. Trimming shortened V by 6 bases and J by 0 bases, and 24 bases separated the two germline ends. Here the CDR3 DNA reads TGTGCCAGCAGAAGAACTTCCACAGGCCTAACTAGCTCCTACAATGAGCAGTTCTTC. It codes for CASRRTSTGLTSSYNEQFF.

This clonotype was counted at least ten times. The rearrangement links TRBV3-1 to TRBJ2-1; 11 bases align to TRBD2. The CDR3 extends over 15 amino acids. Losses at the gene ends were 4 bases for V and 12 bases for J; bases not matched to a gene: 11. Germline loops: CDR1 LGHDT, CDR2 YNNKEL (reference sequence). The CDR3 DNA reads TGTGCCAGCAGCCCGCCACTAGCGGGAGAGAGGCGGCAGTTCTTC. It encodes CASSPPLAGERRQFF.

J is TRBJ1-6 and V is TRBV5-6; D unresolved. Germline V gene lookup returns CDR1 SGHDT and CDR2 YYEEEE. The CDR3 extends over 18 amino acids. V was cut by 4 bases and J by 9 bases, with 26 bases left in between. The CDR3 DNA reads TGTGCCAGCAGCCCCCGGCGGGCGCATAGGATAGGAGGTTCACCCCTCCACTTT. Translating gives CASSPRRAHRIGGSPLHF.

This clonotype was seen ten or more times. The chain combines TRBV5-1 with TRBJ2-2; D could derive from TRBD1 or TRBD2 (6 bases each). CDR3 length: 16 amino acids. Between the trimmed V and J ends, which lost 4 bases and 4 bases, there was a span of 17 bases. Germline V gene lookup returns CDR1 SGHRS and CDR2 YFSETQ. DNA of the CDR3: TGCGCCAGCAGCCACCGGCGGGAAGGGGGCACCGGGGAGCTGTTTTTT. Translation: CASSHRREGGTGELFF.